This entry lists 31 T cell receptor beta chains sequenced from one sample in a study of T cells after yellow fever vaccination. TCRdb passed the 5' RACE reads through MiXCR, listing each CDR3 protein once. The table has about 330,000 distinct CDR3 sequences, 7% to 9% seen once; the top ten hold roughly 15%. The specimen comprised PBMCs, sampled roughly seven weeks after the first yellow fever vaccination. The receptor source for this set is a man in his late teens or twenties who received the YFV17D yellow fever vaccine.

The chain joins TRBV4-3 to TRBJ2-3, with 10 bases fitting TRBD1. Losses at the gene ends were 1 base for V and 4 bases for J; bases not matched to a gene: 2. The CDR3 extends over 15 amino acids. Germline assignment: CDR1 LGHNA and CDR2 YSLEER. The CDR3 DNA reads TGCGCCAGCAGCCAAGGGGACAGGGGTGCAGATACGCAGTATTTT. It codes for CASSQGDRGADTQYF.

V gene TRBV20-1 combines with J gene TRBJ1-1, with 7 bases aligning to TRBD1. The CDR3 is 14 residues long. V lost 1 base, J lost 1 base, and 3 bases stayed unmatched. Per the germline V gene, CDR1 is DFQATT and CDR2 is SNEGSKA (reference sequence). The CDR3 protein is CSARGQGKNTEAFF. The CDR3 region has the DNA TGCAGTGCTAGAGGACAGGGTAAGAACACTGAAGCTTTCTTT.

The table lists this clonotype with a few counts. The chain has TRBV20-1 and TRBJ1-5, with TRBD1 as a possible D gene (6 bases). Trimming took 5 bases from V and 0 from J, leaving 14 bases between them. Germline lookup yields CDR1 DFQATT and CDR2 SNEGSKA (reference sequence). The CDR3 length is 15 residues. CDR3 loop: CSAYRDSSSNQPQHF. For the CDR3, the DNA is TGCAGTGCTTACAGGGATAGTAGTAGCAATCAGCCCCAGCATTTT.

This clonotype was seen more than once but under ten times. The rearrangement uses TRBV5-1 and TRBJ2-1; tentative D call: TRBD1 (5 bases). The CDR3 runs 15 residues. Trimming cost V 0 bases and J 2 bases, with 9 bases left between them. CDR1 and CDR2 (germline): SGHRS, YFSETQ. Here the CDR3 DNA reads TGCGCCAGCAGCTTGGCAGGGCCCACCTACAATGAGCAGTTCTTC. Encoded protein: CASSLAGPTYNEQFF.

In this sample, this clonotype turned up a few times. The rearrangement uses TRBV15 and TRBJ2-3; no clear D. V was shortened by 5 bases and J by 5 bases, with 14 bases between the two germline ends. Germline-derived CDR1 and CDR2 are LNHNV and YYDKDF (reference sequence). This CDR3 is 14 amino acids long. CDR3 region: CATSPLPLLDTQYF. Written as DNA, the CDR3 is TGTGCCACCAGCCCCCTGCCCCTTTTAGATACGCAGTATTTT. Full variable domain (remainder filled in from reference TRBV15 and TRBJ2-3): DAMVIQNPRYQVTQFGKPVTLSCSQTLNHNVMYWYQQKSSQAPKLLFHYYDKDFNNEADTPDNFQSRRPNTSFCFLDIRSPGLGDTAMYLCATSPLPLLDTQYFGPGTRLTVL.

The DNA for the CDR3 is TGCGCCAGCAGCTTGGCCGGGGAGGGGTCCCCTGGGGCCAACGTCCTGACTTTC. Amino acids: CASSLAGEGSPGANVLTF. This rearrangement joins TRBV5-1 to TRBJ2-6; 7 nucleotides agree with TRBD2. CDR3 length: 18 amino acids. Germline CDR1 reads SGHRS; CDR2 reads YFSETQ. The V gene end was trimmed by 0 bases and the J gene end by 2 bases; junction bases not matched to a gene: 8.

The rearrangement joins TRBV7-9 to TRBJ1-6, with 7 bases aligning to TRBD1. Germline lookup yields CDR1 SEHNR and CDR2 FQNEAQ (reference sequence). V dropped 5 bases and J dropped 10; count of bases not matched to a gene: 5. This CDR3 spans 13 amino acids. CDR3 nucleotides: TGTGCCAGCAGCCTCGGGACAGCCTCACCCCTCCACTTT. Protein product: CASSLGTASPLHF.

CDR3 in amino acids: CASSLFRDRVTDTQYF. CDR3 nucleotides: TGCGCCAGCAGCTTGTTCCGGGACAGGGTAACAGATACGCAGTATTTT. The chain carries TRBV5-1 and TRBJ2-3, with TRBD1 identical over 9 bases. Per the germline V gene, CDR1 is SGHRS and CDR2 is YFSETQ. V lost 1 base, J lost 3 bases, and 6 bases stayed unmatched. This CDR3 region has 16 residues.

This clonotype occurred many times. The chain combines TRBV20-1 with TRBJ2-7, with TRBD1 identical over 7 bases. V dropped 3 bases and J dropped 4; count of bases not matched to a gene: 9. Germline assignment: CDR1 DFQATT and CDR2 SNEGSKA (reference sequence). The CDR3 sequence is 14 residues long. The CDR3 sequence: CSARGAGGFYEQYF. CDR3 DNA: TGCAGTGCTAGGGGGGCAGGGGGATTTTACGAGCAGTACTTC.

The sample holds many counts of this clonotype. J is TRBJ1-1 and V is TRBV6-2 or TRBV6-3; TRBD1 might be the D (5 bases). Germline CDR1 is MNHEY and CDR2 is SVGEGT. The CDR3 is 19 amino acids. The germline V and J ends were trimmed by 6 bases and 7 bases, with 33 bases remaining between them. The CDR3: CASRRRPALRVGRDGEAFF. As DNA, the CDR3 is TGTGCCAGCAGACGGAGGCCAGCACTCAGGGTAGGACGGGACGGTGAAGCTTTCTTT.

In its sample, this clonotype was seen a few times. The chain joins TRBV19 to TRBJ2-3, with D unresolved. Germline V gives CDR1 LNHDA, CDR2 SQIVND (reference sequence). There are 13 residues in the CDR3. The germline V and J ends were trimmed by 3 bases and 6 bases, with 10 bases remaining between them. CDR3 amino acids: CASSISSLDTQYF. The CDR3 DNA follows: TGTGCCAGTAGTATTTCGAGTCTGGATACGCAGTATTTT.

This clonotype was seen only a few times. The V gene is TRBV20-1, the J gene TRBJ2-5, with TRBD2 matching 9 bases. This CDR3 spans 14 amino acids. Germline CDR1 and CDR2: DFQATT and SNEGSKA (reference sequence). J lost 5 bases, V lost 2 bases, and 6 bases had no gene match. The CDR3 here is CSARLAGQVETQYF. The CDR3 coding sequence is TGCAGTGCTAGACTAGCGGGGCAGGTGGAGACCCAGTACTTC.

This chain joins TRBV3-1 and TRBJ2-4; the D gene could be TRBD1 or TRBD2 (5 bases each). Germline assignment: CDR1 LGHDT and CDR2 YNNKEL (reference sequence). V lost 5 bases, J lost 2 bases, and 16 bases lay in between. CDR3 length: 16 residues. The CDR3: CASSLGPPKTKNIQYF. Written as DNA, the CDR3 is TGTGCCAGCAGCTTGGGACCACCCAAAACCAAAAACATTCAGTACTTC.

The genes are TRBV20-1 and TRBJ1-5, with TRBD1 identical over 8 bases. The J segment lost 4 bases and the V segment lost 0 bases, leaving 5 bases of the junction unmatched. Per germline, CDR1 DFQATT and CDR2 SNEGSKA (reference sequence). CDR3 size: 15 residues. CDR3 amino acids: CSARDPRGLNQPQHF. The DNA of the CDR3 is TGCAGTGCTAGAGATCCCAGGGGGCTAAATCAGCCCCAGCATTTT.

The chain carries TRBV5-1 and TRBJ2-4; TRBD1 agrees at 8 bases. Germline V gene sequence: CDR1 SGHRS, CDR2 YFSETQ. This CDR3 spans 15 amino acids. With V trimmed by 0 bases and J by 3 bases, 2 bases remained unmatched. The CDR3: CASSLGQGNKNIQYF. In nucleotides, the CDR3 is TGCGCCAGCAGCTTGGGACAGGGGAACAAAAACATTCAGTACTTC.

The chain combines TRBV5-6 with TRBJ2-7, with D perhaps matching TRBD1 (5 bases). The length of the CDR3 is 15 residues. Trimming left V 2 bases short and J 4 bases short, with 16 bases between. Germline V gives CDR1 SGHDT, CDR2 YYEEEE. The CDR3 DNA reads TGTGCCAGCAGCTTTCTTAACAGGATCTCTTACGAGCAGTACGTC. It specifies CASSFLNRISYEQYV.

This chain links TRBV10-3 with TRBJ1-1; 9 bases line up with TRBD1. CDR1 is ENHRY and CDR2 is SYGVKD in the germline V gene. V was pared by 3 bases and J by 5 bases, with 4 bases of the junction left unmatched. CDR3 length: 14 amino acids. CDR3 region: CAISDDRGVTEAFF. The CDR3 DNA sequence: TGTGCCATCAGTGACGACAGGGGGGTTACTGAAGCTTTCTTT.

The J gene is TRBJ1-4, the V gene TRBV7-9; tentative D call: TRBD1 (6 bases). Germline V gene lookup returns CDR1 SEHNR and CDR2 FQNEAQ (reference sequence). The CDR3 length is 14 residues. V was shortened by 3 bases and J by 6 bases, with 11 bases between the two germline ends. CDR3 protein: CASSFGQGYEKLFF. DNA for the CDR3: TGTGCCAGCAGCTTCGGGCAGGGGTATGAAAAACTGTTTTTT.

Only a few counts were recorded for this clonotype. The chain couples TRBV5-1 to TRBJ1-4; perhaps TRBD1 as D (5 bases). Germline lookup yields CDR1 SGHRS and CDR2 YFSETQ. Trimming left V 7 bases short and J 0 bases short, with 19 bases between. This CDR3 has 17 residues. The CDR3 DNA reads as TGCGCCAGCGGCCCAGGGCCCGAACCGGCAACTAATGAAAAACTGTTTTTT. Amino acid sequence: CASGPGPEPATNEKLFF. Full variable domain (remainder filled in from reference TRBV5-1 and TRBJ1-4): KAGVTQTPRYLIKTRGQQVTLSCSPISGHRSVSWYQQTPGQGLQFLFEYFSETQRNKGNFPGRFSGRQFSNSRSEMNVSTLELGDSALYLCASGPGPEPATNEKLFFGSGTQLSVL.

This clonotype was detected only a few times. The V and J genes are TRBV18 and TRBJ1-2; possibly TRBD1 for D (6 bases). Germline-derived CDR1 and CDR2 are KGHSH and LQKENI. Trimming left V 6 bases short and J 3 bases short, with 14 bases between. CDR3 length: 14 amino acids. CDR3 coding DNA: TGTGCCAGCTCTACCCGGGACACGTACTATGGCTACACCTTC. This gives the protein CASSTRDTYYGYTF.

The genes are TRBV5-6 and TRBJ2-5; the D call may be TRBD1 or TRBD2 (5 bases each). The V end was cut by 4 bases, the J end by 8 bases, with 21 bases between. The CDR3 consists of 15 residues. The germline CDR1 and CDR2 sequences are SGHDT and YYEEEE. DNA for the CDR3: TGTGCCAGCAGCGTGGGGACGGCGTATTCAAGAACCCAGTACTTC. As protein: CASSVGTAYSRTQYF.

This clonotype has ten or more counts. V and J are TRBV7-2 and TRBJ1-6; D gene ambiguous. This CDR3 region has 13 residues. Per germline, CDR1 SGHTA and CDR2 FQGNSA. V was shortened by 5 bases and J by 12 bases, with 14 bases between the two germline ends. The CDR3 nucleotides read TGTGCCAGCAGCCGGACTGGTAATCGACCCCTCCACTTT. Its translation: CASSRTGNRPLHF.

V is TRBV5-1 and J is TRBJ1-2; D not certain. Germline V gives CDR1 SGHRS, CDR2 YFSETQ. The ends were cut back, 4 bases at V and 9 bases at J, with 13 bases in the middle. The CDR3 covers 12 residues. This CDR3 is CASSPTLKSYTF. CDR3 coding DNA: TGCGCCAGCAGCCCTACTCTCAAGAGCTACACCTTC.

This clonotype was detected a few times. The chain joins TRBV19 to TRBJ1-6; D is unclear. CDR1 is LNHDA and CDR2 is SQIVND in the germline V gene (reference sequence). The CDR3 length is 15 residues. V was cut by 0 bases and J by 0 bases, with 3 bases left in between. In DNA, the CDR3 is TGTGCCAGTAGTATAGATGCCTCCTATAATTCACCCCTCCACTTT. It specifies CASSIDASYNSPLHF.

The chain employs TRBV3-1 and TRBJ2-5; D remains ambiguous. Germline V gene data show CDR1 as LGHDT and CDR2 as YNNKEL (reference sequence). The V and J ends lost 1 base and 0 bases respectively, with 9 bases between them. This CDR3 is built from 15 residues. CDR3 bases: TGTGCCAGCAGCCAAGGGCCCCGGGACCAAGAGACCCAGTACTTC. This codes for CASSQGPRDQETQYF.

This clonotype was seen at least ten times. This chain links TRBV27 with TRBJ1-3; perhaps TRBD1 as D (5 bases). The CDR3 contains 15 residues. Per germline, CDR1 MNHEY and CDR2 SMNVEV (reference sequence). The V and J ends lost 2 bases and 1 base respectively, with 9 bases between them. CDR3 coding DNA: TGTGCCAGCAGTTTACAGGGATTATCTGGAAACACCATATATTTT. It codes for CASSLQGLSGNTIYF.

Only a few counts were recorded for this clonotype. The V gene is TRBV5-1, the J gene TRBJ2-1; D is perhaps TRBD1 (6 bases). The V gene's germline CDR1 is SGHRS and CDR2 YFSETQ. This CDR3 comprises 15 residues. V gave up 2 bases and J gave up 4 bases, with 13 bases separating them. CDR3 protein: CASSLDGQFYNEQFF. CDR3 sequence (DNA): TGCGCCAGCAGCTTAGATGGACAGTTTTACAATGAGCAGTTCTTC.

The rearrangement joins TRBV28 to TRBJ2-5; 7 bases match TRBD1. CDR1 and CDR2 from the germline V gene are MDHEN and SYDVKM. The length of the CDR3 is 13 residues. Unmatched junction bases numbered 6, after V lost 8 bases and J lost 3 bases. The CDR3 bases are TGTGCCAGCGGACCGGGACAGAAAGAGACCCAGTACTTC. Translated, it gives CASGPGQKETQYF.

CDR3 in DNA: TGTGCCAGCAGCTTGGAGGACGGCTACTATGGCTACACCTTC. Its translation is CASSLEDGYYGYTF. V is TRBV5-6 and J is TRBJ1-2; no clear D gene. The V gene lost 0 bases and the J gene lost 3 bases, with 9 bases spanning the gap. There are 14 residues in the CDR3. The germline V gene encodes CDR1 SGHDT and CDR2 YYEEEE.

This clonotype was detected many times. The CDR3 sequence: CASSLAMGSYNEQFF. The CDR3 DNA is TGCGCCAGCAGCTTGGCCATGGGCTCCTACAATGAGCAGTTCTTC. The J gene is TRBJ2-1, the V gene TRBV5-1; D unresolved. The CDR3 has 15 amino acids. Germline V CDR1 and CDR2: SGHRS, YFSETQ. Trimming pared 0 bases from V and 0 bases from J, leaving 7 bases between.

The table lists this clonotype with a few counts. This chain uses TRBV5-1 with TRBJ1-4; D remains ambiguous. V was pared by 4 bases and J by 6 bases, with 7 bases between. The CDR3 totals 12 residues. Germline lookup yields CDR1 SGHRS and CDR2 YFSETQ. CDR3 amino acids: CASSREDEKLFF. The CDR3 DNA is TGCGCCAGCAGCAGGGAGGATGAAAAACTGTTTTTT.